The entry below describes one T cell receptor beta chain. This record comes from a study of cytomegalovirus exposure and HLA in healthy donors. V dropped 1 base and J dropped 0; count of bases not matched to a gene: 8. Germline V gives CDR1 LNHNV, CDR2 YYDKDF (reference sequence). The CDR3 length is 17 residues. The study ran its PCR with 60 Vbeta and 13 Jbeta primers. Sequenced by immunoSEQ multiplex PCR; TCRdb stores in-frame clones only, minus some. This sample's table has around 140,000 clones. The clonotype comes from a woman in her 50s in good health and CMV-seronegative. Sequencing input: PBMCs. V usage is TRBV15 and J usage is TRBJ2-7, with TRBD1 matching over 8 bases. The chain's CDR3 is CATSRALLGTGSYEQYF. In DNA, the CDR3 is TGTGCCACCAGCAGAGCCCTTTTAGGGACAGGCTCCTACGAGCAGTACTTC.